This T cell receptor beta chain was found in a study of blood T cells in healthy people across ages. Study-wide results and limits: As age increased, TCR beta diversity per million T cells fell in a roughly linear fashion. Expanded clonotype shifts may have been confounded, as the donors had an unknown CMV status. Strong correlation was found linking TCR beta diversity to naive T cell percentage. Donors of long life had a larger count of naive CD4+ cells and greater diversity than aged donors.

Germline loops: CDR1 KGHSH, CDR2 LQKENI. The ends lost 6 bases at V and 5 bases at J; junction bases unmatched: 6. The CDR3 sequence is 14 residues long. The authors ran a second PCR of roughly 6 to 12 cycles using a sample-barcoded 5' primer and a J-beta primer mix. TCRdb redid the calling of the 5' RACE reads with MiXCR, one entry per CDR3 protein. The sample records 550,000 to 800,000 distinct CDR3 sequences, 32% being singletons. This clonotype was picked up a small number of times. Antigen: not known. This chain links TRBV18 with TRBJ1-5; TRBD1 matches at 8 bases. The source is an elderly woman in good health. The sample taken for sequencing was blood. The CDR3 DNA reads TGTGCCAGCTCCCTGACAGGGGTTGATCAGCCCCAGCATTTT. This gives the protein CASSLTGVDQPQHF. Full variable domain (outside the CDR3, taken from reference TRBV18 and TRBJ1-5): NAGVMQNPRHLVRRRGQEARLRCSPMKGHSHVYWYRQLPEEGLKFMVYLQKENIIDESGMPKERFSAEFPKEGPSILRIQQVVRGDSAAYFCASSLTGVDQPQHFGDGTRLSIL.